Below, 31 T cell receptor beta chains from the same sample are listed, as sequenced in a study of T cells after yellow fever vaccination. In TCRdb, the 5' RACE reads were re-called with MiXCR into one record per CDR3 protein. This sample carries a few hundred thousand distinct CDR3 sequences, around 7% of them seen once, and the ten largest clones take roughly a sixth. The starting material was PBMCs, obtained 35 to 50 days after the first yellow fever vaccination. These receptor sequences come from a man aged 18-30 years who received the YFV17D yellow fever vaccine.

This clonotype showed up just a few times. DNA for the CDR3: TGCGCCAGCAGCTTAAATACAGGGGTCTCCTACAATGAGCAGTTCTTC. As protein: CASSLNTGVSYNEQFF. The V gene is TRBV5-1, the J gene TRBJ2-1; the match to TRBD1 covers 7 bases. Trimming removed 2 bases from V and 0 bases from J; junction bases left unmatched: 5. CDR1 is SGHRS, CDR2 YFSETQ, per germline. The CDR3 sequence is 16 residues long. The full variable domain, in which reference TRBV5-1 and TRBJ2-1 provide the parts outside the CDR3, is KAGVTQTPRYLIKTRGQQVTLSCSPISGHRSVSWYQQTPGQGLQFLFEYFSETQRNKGNFPGRFSGRQFSNSRSEMNVSTLELGDSALYLCASSLNTGVSYNEQFFGPGTRLTVL.

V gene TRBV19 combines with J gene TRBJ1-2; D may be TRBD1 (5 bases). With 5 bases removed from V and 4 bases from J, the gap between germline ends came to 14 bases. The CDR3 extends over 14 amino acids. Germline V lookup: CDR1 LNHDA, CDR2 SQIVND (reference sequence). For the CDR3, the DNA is TGTGCCAGTAGTCTCTCGACAGCCTCCTATGGCTACACCTTC. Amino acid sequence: CASSLSTASYGYTF.

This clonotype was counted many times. CDR3 region: CASSSPRGRRGGAFYNEQFF. CDR3 DNA sequence: TGTGCCAGCAGTAGCCCCCGGGGTAGGCGGGGAGGGGCGTTCTACAATGAGCAGTTCTTC. The gene calls are TRBV6-2 or TRBV6-3 and TRBJ2-1; 7 nucleotides match TRBD2. CDR1 is MNHEY, CDR2 SVGEGT, per germline. The CDR3 has 20 amino acids. Trimming took 5 bases from V and 3 from J; bases not matched to a gene: 22.

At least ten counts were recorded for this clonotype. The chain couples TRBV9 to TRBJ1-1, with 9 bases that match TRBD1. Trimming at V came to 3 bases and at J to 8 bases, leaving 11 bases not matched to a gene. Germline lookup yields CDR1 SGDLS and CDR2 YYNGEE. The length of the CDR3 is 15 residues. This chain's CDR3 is CASSEPPGTGSEAFF. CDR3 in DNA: TGTGCCAGCAGCGAACCCCCCGGGACAGGGTCGGAAGCTTTCTTT.

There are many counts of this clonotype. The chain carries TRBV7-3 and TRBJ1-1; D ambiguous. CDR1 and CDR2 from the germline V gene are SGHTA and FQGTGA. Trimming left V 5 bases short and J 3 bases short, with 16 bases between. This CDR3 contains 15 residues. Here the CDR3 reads CASSPPQRSDTEAFF. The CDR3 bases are TGTGCCAGCAGCCCGCCCCAAAGGAGCGACACTGAAGCTTTCTTT.

In DNA form, the CDR3 reads TGTGCCAGCAGTTTAACTGGCGCTCGGGGGACCCAGTACTTC. Its translation is CASSLTGARGTQYF. The chain links TRBV28 to TRBJ2-5, with a weak D call TRBD2 (5 bases). CDR3 size: 14 residues. Germline loops: CDR1 MDHEN, CDR2 SYDVKM. V was cut by 2 bases and J by 7 bases, with 14 bases left in between.

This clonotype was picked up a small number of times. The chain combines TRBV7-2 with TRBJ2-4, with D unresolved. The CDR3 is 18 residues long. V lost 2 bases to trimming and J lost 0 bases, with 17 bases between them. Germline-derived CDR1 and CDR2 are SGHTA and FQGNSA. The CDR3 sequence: CASSLREAGAIAKNIQYF. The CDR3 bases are TGTGCCAGCAGCTTAAGAGAGGCAGGCGCGATAGCCAAAAACATTCAGTACTTC.

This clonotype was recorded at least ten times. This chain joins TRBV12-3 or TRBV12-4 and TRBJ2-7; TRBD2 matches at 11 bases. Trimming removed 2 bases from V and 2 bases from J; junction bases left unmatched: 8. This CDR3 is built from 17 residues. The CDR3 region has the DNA TGTGCCAGCAGTTTAACGGGACTAGCGGCCGTCACCTACGAGCAGTACTTC. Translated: CASSLTGLAAVTYEQYF.

The CDR3 nucleotides are TGTGCCAGCAGTTTATACCCTAGCGGGGCCTACGAGCAGTACTTC. It is translated as CASSLYPSGAYEQYF. The chain uses TRBV27 and TRBJ2-7; 9 nucleotides align to TRBD2. The CDR3 is 15 amino acids. Trimming at V came to 1 base and at J to 2 bases, leaving 3 bases not matched to a gene. Germline V gives CDR1 MNHEY, CDR2 SMNVEV (reference sequence).

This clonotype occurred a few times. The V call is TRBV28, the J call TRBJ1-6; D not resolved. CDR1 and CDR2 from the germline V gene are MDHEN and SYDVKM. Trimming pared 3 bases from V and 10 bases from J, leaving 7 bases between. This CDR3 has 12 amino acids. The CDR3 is CASSFLVSPLHF. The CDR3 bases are TGTGCCAGCAGTTTCTTGGTCTCACCCCTCCACTTT.

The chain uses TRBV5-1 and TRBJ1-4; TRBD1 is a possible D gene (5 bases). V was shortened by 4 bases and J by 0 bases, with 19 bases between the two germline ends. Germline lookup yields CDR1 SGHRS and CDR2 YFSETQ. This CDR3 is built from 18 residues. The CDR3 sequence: CASSHTSGGDATNEKLFF. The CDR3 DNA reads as TGCGCCAGCAGCCACACCTCGGGGGGGGATGCAACTAATGAAAAACTGTTTTTT.

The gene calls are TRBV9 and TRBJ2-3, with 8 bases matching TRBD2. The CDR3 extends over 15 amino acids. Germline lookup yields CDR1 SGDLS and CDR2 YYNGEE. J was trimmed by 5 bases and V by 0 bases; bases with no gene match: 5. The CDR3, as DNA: TGTGCCAGCAGCGTAGAAGGCGGGGGGATAGATACGCAGTATTTT. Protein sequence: CASSVEGGGIDTQYF.

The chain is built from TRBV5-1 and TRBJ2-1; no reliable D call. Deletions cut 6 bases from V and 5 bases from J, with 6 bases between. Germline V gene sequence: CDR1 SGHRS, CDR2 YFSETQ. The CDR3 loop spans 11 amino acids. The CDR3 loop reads CASIANNEQFF. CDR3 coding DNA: TGCGCCAGCATTGCCAACAATGAGCAGTTCTTC.

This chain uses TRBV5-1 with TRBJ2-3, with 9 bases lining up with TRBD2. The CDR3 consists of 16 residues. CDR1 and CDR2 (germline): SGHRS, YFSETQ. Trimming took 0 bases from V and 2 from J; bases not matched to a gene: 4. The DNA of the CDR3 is TGCGCCAGCAGCTTGGAGCTAGCGGGAATCACAGATACGCAGTATTTT. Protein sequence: CASSLELAGITDTQYF.

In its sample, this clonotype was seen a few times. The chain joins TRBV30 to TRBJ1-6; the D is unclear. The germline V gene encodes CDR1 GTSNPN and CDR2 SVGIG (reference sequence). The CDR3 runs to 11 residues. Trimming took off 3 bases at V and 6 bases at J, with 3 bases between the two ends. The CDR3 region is CAWRFNSPLHF. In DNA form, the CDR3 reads TGTGCCTGGAGGTTTAATTCACCCCTCCACTTT. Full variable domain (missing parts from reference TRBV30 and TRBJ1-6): SQTIHQWPATLVQPVGSPLSLECTVEGTSNPNLYWYRQAAGRGLQLLFYSVGIGQISSEVPQNLSASRPQDRQFILSSKKLLLSDSGFYLCAWRFNSPLHFGNGTRLTVT.

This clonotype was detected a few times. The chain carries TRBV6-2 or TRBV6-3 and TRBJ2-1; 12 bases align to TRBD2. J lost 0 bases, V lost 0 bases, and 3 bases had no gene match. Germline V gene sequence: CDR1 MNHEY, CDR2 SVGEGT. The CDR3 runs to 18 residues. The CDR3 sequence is CASSYSTTSGSSYNEQFF. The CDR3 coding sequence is TGTGCCAGCAGTTACTCGACGACTAGCGGGAGCTCCTACAATGAGCAGTTCTTC.

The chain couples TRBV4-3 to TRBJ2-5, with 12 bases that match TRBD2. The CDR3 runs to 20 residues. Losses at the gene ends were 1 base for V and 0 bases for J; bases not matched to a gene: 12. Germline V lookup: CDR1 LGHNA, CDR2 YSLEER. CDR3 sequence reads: CASSQVRPHRLAGDQETQYF. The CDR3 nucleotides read TGCGCCAGCAGCCAAGTTCGCCCCCATCGACTAGCGGGGGACCAAGAGACCCAGTACTTC.

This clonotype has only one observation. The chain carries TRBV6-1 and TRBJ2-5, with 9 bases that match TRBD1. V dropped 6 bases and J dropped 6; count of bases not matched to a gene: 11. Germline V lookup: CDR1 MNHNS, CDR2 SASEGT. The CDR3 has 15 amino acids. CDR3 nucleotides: TGTGCCAGCAGCAGGACAGGGGAGGTTGGGAAGACCCAGTACTTC. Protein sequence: CASSRTGEVGKTQYF.

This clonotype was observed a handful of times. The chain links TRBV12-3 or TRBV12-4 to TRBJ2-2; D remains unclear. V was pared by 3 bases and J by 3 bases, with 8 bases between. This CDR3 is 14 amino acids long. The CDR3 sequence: CASSLMAYTGELFF. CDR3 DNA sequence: TGTGCCAGCAGTTTGATGGCCTACACCGGGGAGCTGTTTTTT.

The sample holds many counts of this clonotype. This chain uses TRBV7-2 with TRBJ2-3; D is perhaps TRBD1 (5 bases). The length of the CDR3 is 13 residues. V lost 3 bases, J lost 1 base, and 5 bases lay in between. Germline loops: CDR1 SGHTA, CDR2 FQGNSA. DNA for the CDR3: TGTGCCAGCAGCTTCAGGGGCACAGATACGCAGTATTTT. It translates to CASSFRGTDTQYF.

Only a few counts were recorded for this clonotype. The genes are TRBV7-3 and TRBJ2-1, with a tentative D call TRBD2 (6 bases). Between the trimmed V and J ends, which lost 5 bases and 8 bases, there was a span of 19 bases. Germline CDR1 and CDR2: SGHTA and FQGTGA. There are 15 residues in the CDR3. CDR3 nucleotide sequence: TGTGCCAGCAGCCCGGGGGTGATAGCCCCCGATGAGCAGTTCTTC. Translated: CASSPGVIAPDEQFF.

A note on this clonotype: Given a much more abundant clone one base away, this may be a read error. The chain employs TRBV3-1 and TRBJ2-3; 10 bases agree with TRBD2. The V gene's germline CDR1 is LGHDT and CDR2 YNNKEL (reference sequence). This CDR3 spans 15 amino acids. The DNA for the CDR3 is TGTGCCTGCAGCCCTAGCGGGGGTCCCACAGATACGCAGTATTTT. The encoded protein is CACSPSGGPTDTQYF.

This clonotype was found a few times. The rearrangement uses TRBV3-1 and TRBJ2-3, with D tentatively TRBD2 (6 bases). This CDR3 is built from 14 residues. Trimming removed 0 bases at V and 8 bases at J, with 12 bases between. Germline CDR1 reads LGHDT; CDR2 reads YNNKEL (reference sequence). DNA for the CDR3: TGTGCCAGCAGCCAAGACGGATCCGGGGGTACGCAGTATTTT. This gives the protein CASSQDGSGGTQYF.

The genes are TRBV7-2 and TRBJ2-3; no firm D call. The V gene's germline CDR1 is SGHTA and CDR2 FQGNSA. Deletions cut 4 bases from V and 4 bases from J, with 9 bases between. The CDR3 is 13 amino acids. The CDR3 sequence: CASSSKGADTQYF. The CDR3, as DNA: TGTGCCAGCAGCTCCAAGGGTGCAGATACGCAGTATTTT. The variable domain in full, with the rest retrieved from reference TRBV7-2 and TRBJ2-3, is GAGVSQSPSNKVTEKGKDVELRCDPISGHTALYWYRQSLGQGLEFLIYFQGNSAPDKSGLPSDRFSAERTGGSVSTLTIQRTQQEDSAVYLCASSSKGADTQYFGPGTRLTVL.

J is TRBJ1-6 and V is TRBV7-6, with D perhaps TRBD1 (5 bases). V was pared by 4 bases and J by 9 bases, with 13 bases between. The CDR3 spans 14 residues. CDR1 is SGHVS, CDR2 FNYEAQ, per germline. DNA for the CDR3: TGTGCCAGCAGCTCAGGGAAATTAGGTTCACCCCTCCACTTT. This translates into CASSSGKLGSPLHF.

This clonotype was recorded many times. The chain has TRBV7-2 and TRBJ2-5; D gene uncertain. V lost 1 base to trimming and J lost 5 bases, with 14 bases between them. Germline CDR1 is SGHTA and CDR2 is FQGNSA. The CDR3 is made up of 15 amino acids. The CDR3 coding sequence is TGTGCCAGCAGCTTAGTTTCCACATGGAAGGAGACCCAGTACTTC. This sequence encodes CASSLVSTWKETQYF.

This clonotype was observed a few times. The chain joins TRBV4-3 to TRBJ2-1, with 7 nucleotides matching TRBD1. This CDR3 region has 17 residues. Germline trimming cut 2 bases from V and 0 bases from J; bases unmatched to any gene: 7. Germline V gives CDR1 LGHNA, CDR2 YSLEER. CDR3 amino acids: CASSQLGQSSSYNEQFF. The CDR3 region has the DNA TGCGCCAGCAGCCAACTGGGACAGTCTAGCTCCTACAATGAGCAGTTCTTC.

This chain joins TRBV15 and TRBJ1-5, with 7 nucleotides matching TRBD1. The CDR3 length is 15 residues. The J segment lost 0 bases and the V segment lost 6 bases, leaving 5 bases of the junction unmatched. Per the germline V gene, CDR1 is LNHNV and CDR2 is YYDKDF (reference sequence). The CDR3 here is CATRTGLNSNQPQHF. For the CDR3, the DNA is TGTGCCACCAGGACAGGGTTGAATAGCAATCAGCCCCAGCATTTT.

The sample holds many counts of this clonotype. The CDR3 DNA reads TGCGCCAGCAGCAGGGACAGCTCGTGGGAGCAGTACGTC. Its translation is CASSRDSSWEQYV. The V gene is TRBV5-1, the J gene TRBJ2-7; 7 nucleotides align to TRBD1. V lost 4 bases and J lost 7; bases outside the gene matches: 8. Per germline, CDR1 SGHRS and CDR2 YFSETQ. The CDR3 runs to 13 residues.

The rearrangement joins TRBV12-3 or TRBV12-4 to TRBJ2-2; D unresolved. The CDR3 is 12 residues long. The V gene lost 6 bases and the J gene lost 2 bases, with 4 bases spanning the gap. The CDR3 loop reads CASRLNTGELFF. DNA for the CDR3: TGTGCCAGCAGACTAAACACCGGGGAGCTGTTTTTT.

The CDR3 here is CASDGALGTGELFF. The CDR3 DNA sequence: TGTGCCAGCGACGGGGCTTTGGGAACCGGGGAGCTGTTTTTT. The chain uses TRBV3-1 and TRBJ2-2; either TRBD1 or TRBD2 may fit D (5 bases each). V lost 8 bases to trimming and J lost 5 bases, with 15 bases between them. Germline lookup yields CDR1 LGHDT and CDR2 YNNKEL (reference sequence). CDR3 length equals 14 residues.